A few counts support the clone carrying this TCR beta chain. TCRbeta library construction was performed incorporating unique molecular identifiers. TCRdb processed the PCR reads anew with MiXCR; each CDR3 protein has one entry. The sample yields some 530,000 distinct CDR3 sequences, approximately 13% seen once. This specimen comes from a study of T-cell reconstitution after alpha-beta-depleted transplantation in children. This specimen consisted of PBMCs from the stem cell graft donor, obtained from the stem cell graft. The origin of this receptor is a human donor who donated a stem cell graft to a child with combined immunodeficiency.

CDR3 region: CASRPRQGPLTGELFF. CDR3 sequence (DNA): TGTGCCAGCAGACCTCGACAGGGACCACTAACCGGGGAGCTGTTTTTT. The chain is built from TRBV6-1 and TRBJ2-2, with 7 bases aligning to TRBD1. Germline V gene sequence: CDR1 MNHNS, CDR2 SASEGT. The V gene end was trimmed by 6 bases and the J gene end by 5 bases; junction bases not matched to a gene: 12. The CDR3 is 16 amino acids.